This T cell receptor beta chain was obtained from a study of blood T cell repertoires in COVID-19. The wider study: In each case, the material was cDNA or gDNA derived from T cells, B-cell-depleted T cells, or PBMCs.

Enrolled during active infection, Seattle patients were then followed longitudinally. Germline-derived CDR1 and CDR2 are SNHLY and FYNNEI. The CDR3 loop spans 15 amino acids. Trimming cost V 2 bases and J 8 bases, with 15 bases left between them. Authors' processing steps: The assay estimated nucleated cells by amplifying reference gene primers. Profiled with immunoSEQ multiplex PCR; TCRdb holds only in-frame clones, not every one. Clonal size and the V and J genes are those of that table, whereas D and trimming came from the DNA. The sample has 150,000 to 200,000 clones, 85% to 90% seen once. The origin of this receptor is an older woman with COVID-19, enrolled during active disease. Source material: peripheral blood. V usage is TRBV2 and J usage is TRBJ1-4, with D hard to call. CDR3 nucleotides: TGTGCCAGCAGTGAAACGGGAGGATTGGGGGAAAAACTGTTTTTT. Amino acids: CASSETGGLGEKLFF.